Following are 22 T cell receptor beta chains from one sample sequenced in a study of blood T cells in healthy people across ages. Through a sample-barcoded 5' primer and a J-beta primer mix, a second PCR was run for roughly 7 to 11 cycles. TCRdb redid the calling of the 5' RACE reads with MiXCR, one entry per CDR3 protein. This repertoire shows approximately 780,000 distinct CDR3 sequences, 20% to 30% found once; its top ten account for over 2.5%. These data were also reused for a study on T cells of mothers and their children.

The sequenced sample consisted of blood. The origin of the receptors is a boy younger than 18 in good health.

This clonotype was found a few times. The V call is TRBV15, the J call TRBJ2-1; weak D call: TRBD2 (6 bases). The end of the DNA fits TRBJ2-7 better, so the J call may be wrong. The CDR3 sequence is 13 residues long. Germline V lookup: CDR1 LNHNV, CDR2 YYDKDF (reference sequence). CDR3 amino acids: CATSRDGGDEQYF. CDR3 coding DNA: TGTGCCACCAGCAGAGATGGAGGGGACGAGCAGTACTTC.

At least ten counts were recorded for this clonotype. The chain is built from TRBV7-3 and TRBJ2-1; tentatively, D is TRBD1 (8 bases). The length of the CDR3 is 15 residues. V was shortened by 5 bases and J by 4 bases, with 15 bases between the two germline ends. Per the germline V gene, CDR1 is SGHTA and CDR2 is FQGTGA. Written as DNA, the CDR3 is TGTGCCAGCAGCCTCGGACAGGGAGGGTACAATGAGCAGTTCTTC. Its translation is CASSLGQGGYNEQFF.

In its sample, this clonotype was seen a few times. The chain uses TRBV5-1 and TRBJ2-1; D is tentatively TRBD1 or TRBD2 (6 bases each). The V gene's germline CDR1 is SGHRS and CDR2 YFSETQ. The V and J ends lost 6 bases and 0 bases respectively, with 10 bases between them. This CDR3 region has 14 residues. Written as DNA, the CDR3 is TGCGCCAGCAACGGGGGCGACTCCTACAATGAGCAGTTCTTC. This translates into CASNGGDSYNEQFF. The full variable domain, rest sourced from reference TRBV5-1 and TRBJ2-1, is KAGVTQTPRYLIKTRGQQVTLSCSPISGHRSVSWYQQTPGQGLQFLFEYFSETQRNKGNFPGRFSGRQFSNSRSEMNVSTLELGDSALYLCASNGGDSYNEQFFGPGTRLTVL.

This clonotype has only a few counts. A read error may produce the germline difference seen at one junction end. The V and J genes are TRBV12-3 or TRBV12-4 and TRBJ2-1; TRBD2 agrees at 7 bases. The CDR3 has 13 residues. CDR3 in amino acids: CAGRGAGHNEQFF. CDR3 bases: TGTGCCGGCAGAGGAGCGGGGCACAATGAGCAGTTCTTC.

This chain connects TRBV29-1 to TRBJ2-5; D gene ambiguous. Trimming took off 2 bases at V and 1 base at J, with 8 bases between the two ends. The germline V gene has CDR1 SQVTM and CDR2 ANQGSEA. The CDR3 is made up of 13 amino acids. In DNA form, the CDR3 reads TGCAGCGTTGAAAAAGGCACCCAAGAGACCCAGTACTTC. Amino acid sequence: CSVEKGTQETQYF.

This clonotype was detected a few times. The CDR3 DNA sequence: TGTGCCAGCAGTCGTACAACAGGACAGGGGCGGTCGGATGAGCAGTTCTTC. Amino acids: CASSRTTGQGRSDEQFF. This rearrangement joins TRBV14 to TRBJ2-1; 9 bases align to TRBD1. The CDR3 spans 17 residues. Trimming removed 6 bases from V and 8 bases from J; junction bases left unmatched: 17. Per the germline V gene, CDR1 is SGHDN and CDR2 is FVKESK. The variable domain in full, with the rest retrieved from reference TRBV14 and TRBJ2-1, is EAGVTQFPSHSVIEKGQTVTLRCDPISGHDNLYWYRRVMGKEIKFLLHFVKESKQDESGMPNNRFLAERTGGTYSTLKVQPAELEDSGVYFCASSRTTGQGRSDEQFFGPGTRLTVL.

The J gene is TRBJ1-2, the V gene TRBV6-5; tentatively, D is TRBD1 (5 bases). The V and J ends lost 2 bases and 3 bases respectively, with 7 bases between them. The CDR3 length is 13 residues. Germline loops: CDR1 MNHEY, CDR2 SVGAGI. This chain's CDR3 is CASSYGGDYGYTF. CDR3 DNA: TGTGCCAGCAGTTACGGGGGGGACTATGGCTACACCTTC.

The DNA for the CDR3 is TGTGCCAGCAGCCAAGAACAGTCCAGCTCTGGGGCCAACGTCCTGACTTTC. Its protein product is CASSQEQSSSGANVLTF. The V gene is TRBV4-2, the J gene TRBJ2-6; D is undetermined. V was shortened by 0 bases and J by 0 bases, with 9 bases between the two germline ends. The CDR3 is 17 residues long. Per germline, CDR1 LGHNA and CDR2 YNFKEQ.

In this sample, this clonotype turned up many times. The CDR3: CASSPPGGTEAFF. Written as DNA, the CDR3 is TGCGCCAGCAGCCCGCCAGGGGGGACTGAAGCTTTCTTT. V and J are TRBV5-1 and TRBJ1-1, with TRBD1 matching 7 bases. The germline CDR1 and CDR2 sequences are SGHRS and YFSETQ. Trimming took 4 bases from V and 5 from J; bases not matched to a gene: 5. The CDR3 is made up of 13 amino acids.

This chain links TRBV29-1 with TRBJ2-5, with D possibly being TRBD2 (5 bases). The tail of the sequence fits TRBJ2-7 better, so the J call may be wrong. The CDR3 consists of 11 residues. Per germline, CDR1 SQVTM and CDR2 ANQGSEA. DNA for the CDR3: TGCAGTTACGGGGATCTGTACGAGCAGTACTTC. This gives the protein CSYGDLYEQYF.

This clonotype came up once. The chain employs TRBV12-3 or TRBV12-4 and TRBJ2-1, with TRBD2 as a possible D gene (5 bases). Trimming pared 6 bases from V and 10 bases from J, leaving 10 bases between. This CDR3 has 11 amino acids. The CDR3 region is CASRREGEQFF. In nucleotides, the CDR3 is TGTGCCAGCAGGAGGGAAGGAGAGCAGTTCTTC.

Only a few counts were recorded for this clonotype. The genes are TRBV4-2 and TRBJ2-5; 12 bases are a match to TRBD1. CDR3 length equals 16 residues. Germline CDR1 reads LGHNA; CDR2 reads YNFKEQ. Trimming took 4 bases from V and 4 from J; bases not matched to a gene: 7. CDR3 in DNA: TGTGCCAGCAGCCCTTTGGGACAGGGGGCGGGAGAGACCCAGTACTTC. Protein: CASSPLGQGAGETQYF.

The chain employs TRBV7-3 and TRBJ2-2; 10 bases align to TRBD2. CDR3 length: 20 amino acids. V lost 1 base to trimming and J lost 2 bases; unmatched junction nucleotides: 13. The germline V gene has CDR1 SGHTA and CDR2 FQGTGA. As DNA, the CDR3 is TGTGCCAGCAGCTTAAGGGCAAAAACTAGCGGGGACTCCAACACCGGGGAGCTGTTTTTT. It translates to CASSLRAKTSGDSNTGELFF.

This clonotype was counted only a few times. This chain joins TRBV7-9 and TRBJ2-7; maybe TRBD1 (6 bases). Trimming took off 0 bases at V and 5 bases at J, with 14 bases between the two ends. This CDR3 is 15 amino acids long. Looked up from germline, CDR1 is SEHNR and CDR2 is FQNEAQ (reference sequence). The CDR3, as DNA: TGTGCCAGCAGCTTAGCGCTCCCAGGGACAAACGAGCAGTACTTC. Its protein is CASSLALPGTNEQYF.

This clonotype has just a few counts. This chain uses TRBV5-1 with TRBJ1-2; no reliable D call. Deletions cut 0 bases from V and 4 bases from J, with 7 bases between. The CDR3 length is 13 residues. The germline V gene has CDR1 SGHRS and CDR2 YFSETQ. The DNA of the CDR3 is TGCGCCAGCAGCTTGGAGGAGGCCTATGGCTACACCTTC. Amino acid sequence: CASSLEEAYGYTF.

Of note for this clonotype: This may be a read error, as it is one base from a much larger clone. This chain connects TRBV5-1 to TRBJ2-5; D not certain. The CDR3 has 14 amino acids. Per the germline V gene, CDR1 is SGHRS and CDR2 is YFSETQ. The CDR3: CASSLGRNQDTQYF. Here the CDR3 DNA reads TGCGCCAGCAGCTTAGGGCGGAACCAAGACACCCAGTACTTC.

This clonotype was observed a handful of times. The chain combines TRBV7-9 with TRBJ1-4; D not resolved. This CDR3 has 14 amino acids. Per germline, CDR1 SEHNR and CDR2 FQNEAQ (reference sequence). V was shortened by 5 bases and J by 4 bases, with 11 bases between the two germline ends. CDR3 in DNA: TGTGCCAGCAGCCCCGGACCGTTTAATGAAAAACTGTTTTTT. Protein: CASSPGPFNEKLFF. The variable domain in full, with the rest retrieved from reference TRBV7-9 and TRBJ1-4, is DTGVSQNPRHKITKRGQNVTFRCDPISEHNRLYWYRQTLGQGPEFLTYFQNEAQLEKSRLLSDRFSAERPKGSFSTLEIQRTEQGDSAMYLCASSPGPFNEKLFFGSGTQLSVL.

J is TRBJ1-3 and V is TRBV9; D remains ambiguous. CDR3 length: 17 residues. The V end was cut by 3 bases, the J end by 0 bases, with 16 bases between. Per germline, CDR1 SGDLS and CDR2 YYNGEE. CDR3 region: CASSARTRASSGNTIYF. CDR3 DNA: TGTGCCAGCAGCGCCAGAACAAGGGCTAGCTCTGGAAACACCATATATTTT.

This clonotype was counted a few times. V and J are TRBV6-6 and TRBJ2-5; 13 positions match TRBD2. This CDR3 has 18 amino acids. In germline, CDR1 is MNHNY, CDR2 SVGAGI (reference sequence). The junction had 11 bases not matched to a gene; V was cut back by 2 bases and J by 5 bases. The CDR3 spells CASSYAGLAGRGRETQYF. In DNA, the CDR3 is TGTGCCAGCAGTTACGCGGGACTAGCGGGGCGGGGGAGGGAGACCCAGTACTTC.

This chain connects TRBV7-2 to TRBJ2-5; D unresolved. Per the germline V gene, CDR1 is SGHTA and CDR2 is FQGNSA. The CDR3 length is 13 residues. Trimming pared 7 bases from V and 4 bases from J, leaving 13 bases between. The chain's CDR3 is CASTLIGLETQYF. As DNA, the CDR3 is TGTGCCAGCACCCTAATCGGGTTAGAGACCCAGTACTTC. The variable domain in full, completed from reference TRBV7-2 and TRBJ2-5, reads GAGVSQSPSNKVTEKGKDVELRCDPISGHTALYWYRQSLGQGLEFLIYFQGNSAPDKSGLPSDRFSAERTGGSVSTLTIQRTQQEDSAVYLCASTLIGLETQYFGPGTRLLVL.

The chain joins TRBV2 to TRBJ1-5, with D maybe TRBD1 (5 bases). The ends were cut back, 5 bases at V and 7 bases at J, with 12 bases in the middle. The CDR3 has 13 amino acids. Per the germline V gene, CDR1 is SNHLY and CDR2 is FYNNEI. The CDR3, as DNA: TGTGCCAGCAGTAACGAGGGGAGGCAGCCCCAGCATTTT. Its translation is CASSNEGRQPQHF.

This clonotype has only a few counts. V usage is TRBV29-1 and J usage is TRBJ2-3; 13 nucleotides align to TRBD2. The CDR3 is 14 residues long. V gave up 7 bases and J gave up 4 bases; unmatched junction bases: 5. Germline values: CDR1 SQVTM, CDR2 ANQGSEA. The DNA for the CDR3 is TGCAGCGCCTGGACTAGCGGGGGAGCAGATACGCAGTATTTT. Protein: CSAWTSGGADTQYF.